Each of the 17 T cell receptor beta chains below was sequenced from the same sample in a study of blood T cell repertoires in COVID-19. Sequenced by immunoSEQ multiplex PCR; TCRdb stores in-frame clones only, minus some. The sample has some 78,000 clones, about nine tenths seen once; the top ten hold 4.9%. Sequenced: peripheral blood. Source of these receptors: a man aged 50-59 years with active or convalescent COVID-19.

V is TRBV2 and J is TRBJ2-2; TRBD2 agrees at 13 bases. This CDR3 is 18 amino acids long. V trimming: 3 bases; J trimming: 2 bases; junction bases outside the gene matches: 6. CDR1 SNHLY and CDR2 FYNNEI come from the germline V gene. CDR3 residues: CASSDVGLAGENTGELFF. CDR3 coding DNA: TGTGCCAGCAGTGATGTAGGACTAGCGGGGGAAAACACCGGGGAGCTGTTTTTT.

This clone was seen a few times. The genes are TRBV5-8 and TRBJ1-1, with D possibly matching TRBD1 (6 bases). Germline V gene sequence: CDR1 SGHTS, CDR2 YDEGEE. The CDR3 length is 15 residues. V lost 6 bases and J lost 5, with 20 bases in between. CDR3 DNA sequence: TGTGCCAGCACCCTGCTTCGGGGGGCTGCGACTGAAGCTTTCTTT. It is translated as CASTLLRGAATEAFF.

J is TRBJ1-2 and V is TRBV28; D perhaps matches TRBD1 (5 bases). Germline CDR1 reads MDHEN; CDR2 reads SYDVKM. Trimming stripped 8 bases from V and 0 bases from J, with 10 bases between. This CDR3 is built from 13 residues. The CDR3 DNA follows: TGTGCCAGCTCAGGGTCCCCTAACTATGGCTACACCTTC. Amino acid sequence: CASSGSPNYGYTF.

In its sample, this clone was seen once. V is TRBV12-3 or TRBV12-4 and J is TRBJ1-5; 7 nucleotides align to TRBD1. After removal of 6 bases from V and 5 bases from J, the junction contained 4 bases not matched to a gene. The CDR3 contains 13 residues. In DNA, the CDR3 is TGTGCCAGCAGCATCCAGGGGGATCAGCCCCAGCATTTT. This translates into CASSIQGDQPQHF.

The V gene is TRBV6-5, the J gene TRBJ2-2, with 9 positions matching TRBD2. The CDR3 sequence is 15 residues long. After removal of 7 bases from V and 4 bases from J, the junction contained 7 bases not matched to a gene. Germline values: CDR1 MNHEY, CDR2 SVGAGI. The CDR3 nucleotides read TGTGCCAGCAAGTATAGCGGGGGTGCCACCGGGGAGCTGTTTTTT. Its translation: CASKYSGGATGELFF.

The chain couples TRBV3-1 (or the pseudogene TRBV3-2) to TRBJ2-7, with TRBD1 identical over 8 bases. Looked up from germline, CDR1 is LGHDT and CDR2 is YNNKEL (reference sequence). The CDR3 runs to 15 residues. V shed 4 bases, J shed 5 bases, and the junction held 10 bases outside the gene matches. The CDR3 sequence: CASSPLAGGAHEQYF. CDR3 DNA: TGTGCCAGCAGCCCCCTGGCAGGGGGCGCCCACGAGCAGTACTTC.

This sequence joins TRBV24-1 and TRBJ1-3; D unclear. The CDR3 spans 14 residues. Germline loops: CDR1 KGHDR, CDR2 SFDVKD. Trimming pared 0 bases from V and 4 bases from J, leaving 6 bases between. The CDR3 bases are TGTGCCACCAGTGATTTGACGGAGGGAAACACCATATATTTT. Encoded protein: CATSDLTEGNTIYF.

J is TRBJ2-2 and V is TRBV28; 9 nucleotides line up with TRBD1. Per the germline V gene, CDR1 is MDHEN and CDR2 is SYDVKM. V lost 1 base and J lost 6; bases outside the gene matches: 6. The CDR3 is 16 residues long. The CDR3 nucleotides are TGTGCCAGCAGTTTATCGGACAGGGGTGGAGCCGGGGAGCTGTTTTTT. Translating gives CASSLSDRGGAGELFF. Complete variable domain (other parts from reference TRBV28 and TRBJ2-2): DVKVTQSSRYLVKRTGEKVFLECVQDMDHENMFWYRQDPGLGLRLIYFSYDVKMKEKGDIPEGYSVSREKKERFSLILESASTNQTSMYLCASSLSDRGGAGELFFGEGSRLTVL.

CDR3 in amino acids: CASSPPSSYEQYF. CDR3 DNA: TGTGCCAGCAGCCCGCCCAGCTCCTACGAGCAGTACTTC. V gene TRBV5-4 combines with J gene TRBJ2-7; D is unresolved. The germline V gene has CDR1 SGHNT and CDR2 YYREEE (reference sequence). Trimming shortened V by 4 bases and J by 0 bases, and 8 bases separated the two germline ends. The CDR3 has 13 residues.

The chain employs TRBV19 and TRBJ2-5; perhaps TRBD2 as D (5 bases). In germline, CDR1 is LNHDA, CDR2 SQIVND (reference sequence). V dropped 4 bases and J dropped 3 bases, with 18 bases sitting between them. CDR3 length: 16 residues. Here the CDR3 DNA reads TGTGCCAGTAGTACGCTTCCGGGAAGGGTGAAAGAGACCCAGTACTTC. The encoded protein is CASSTLPGRVKETQYF.

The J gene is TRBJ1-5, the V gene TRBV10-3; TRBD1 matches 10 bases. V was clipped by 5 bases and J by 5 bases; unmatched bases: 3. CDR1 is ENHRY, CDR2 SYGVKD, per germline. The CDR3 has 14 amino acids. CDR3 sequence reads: CAISTGTGDQPQHF. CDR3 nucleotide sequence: TGTGCCATCAGTACCGGGACAGGGGATCAGCCCCAGCATTTT.

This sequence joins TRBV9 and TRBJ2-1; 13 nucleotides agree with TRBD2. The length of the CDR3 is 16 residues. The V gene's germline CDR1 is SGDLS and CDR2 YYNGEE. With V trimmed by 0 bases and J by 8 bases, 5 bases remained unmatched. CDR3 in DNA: TGTGCCAGCAGCGTAGCCGGGACTAGCGGGGTCCATGAGCAGTTCTTC. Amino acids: CASSVAGTSGVHEQFF.

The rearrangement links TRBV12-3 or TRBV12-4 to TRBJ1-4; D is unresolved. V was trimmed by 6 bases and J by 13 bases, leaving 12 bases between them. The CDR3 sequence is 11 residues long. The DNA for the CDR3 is TGTGCCAGCAGAGCAGGAGGGCCACTGTTTTTT. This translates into CASRAGGPLFF.

CDR3 protein: CASSLGGTGITDTQYF. In nucleotides, the CDR3 is TGCGCCAGCAGCTTAGGAGGGACTGGGATCACAGATACGCAGTATTTT. The chain employs TRBV5-1 and TRBJ2-3; D perhaps matches TRBD2 (6 bases). V was shortened by 2 bases and J by 2 bases, with 15 bases between the two germline ends. The germline CDR1 and CDR2 sequences are SGHRS and YFSETQ. There are 16 residues in the CDR3.

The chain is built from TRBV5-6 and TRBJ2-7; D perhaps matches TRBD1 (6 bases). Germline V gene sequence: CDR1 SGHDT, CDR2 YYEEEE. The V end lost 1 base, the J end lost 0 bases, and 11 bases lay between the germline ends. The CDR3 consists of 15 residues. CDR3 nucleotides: TGTGCCAGCAGCTTGATGACAGGAAGCTCCTACGAGCAGTACGTC. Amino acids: CASSLMTGSSYEQYV.

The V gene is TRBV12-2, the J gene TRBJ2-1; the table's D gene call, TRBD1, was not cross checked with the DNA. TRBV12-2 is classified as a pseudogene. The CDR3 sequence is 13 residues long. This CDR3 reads CASRSSGGSEQFF. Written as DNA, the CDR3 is TGTGCAAGTCGCTCATCAGGGGGATCTGAGCAGTTCTTC.

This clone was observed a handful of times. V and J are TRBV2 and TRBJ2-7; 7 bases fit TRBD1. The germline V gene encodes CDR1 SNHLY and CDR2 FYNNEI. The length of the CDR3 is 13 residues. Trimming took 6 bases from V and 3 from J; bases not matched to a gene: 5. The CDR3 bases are TGTGCCAGCAGCCTCGGGACAGTCTACGAGCAGTACGTC. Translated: CASSLGTVYEQYV.